The rows below give T cell receptor beta chains drawn from one sample of a study of T-cell reconstitution after alpha-beta-depleted transplantation in children. TCRdb re-called the PCR reads through MiXCR, storing one row per CDR3 protein. Among around 380,000 distinct CDR3 sequences listed, around 9.9% were seen once. This sample comprised PBMCs from the stem cell graft donor, obtained from the stem cell graft. The receptors shown here come from a human donor who donated a stem cell graft to a child with acute myeloid leukemia. CDR3s include the opening cysteine and the closing phenylalanine or tryptophan. Fields, in order: clone size, J gene, D gene, V gene, CDR3 DNA, CDR3 protein. D genes are given only for firm matches. Only part of the rows carry a size: once, few, many, or a class if the clone is expanded.

few	TRBJ2-1	.	TRBV20-1	TGCAGTGCTAGAGAGGCTGGAATGAGCTCCTACAATGAGCAGTTCTTC	CSAREAGMSSYNEQFF
.	TRBJ2-3	.	TRBV29-1	TGCAGCGTTGGTGGACAGAACACAGATACGCAGTATTTT	CSVGGQNTDTQYF
.	TRBJ2-2	.	TRBV7-2	TGTGCCAGCAGCCCCACTTCGGGTGTCGGGGAGCTGTTTTTT	CASSPTSGVGELFF
few	TRBJ2-6	.	TRBV6-5	TGTGCCAGCAGTTACCTTGGACTGAGCTCTGGGGCCAACGTCCTGACTTTC	CASSYLGLSSGANVLTF
few	TRBJ1-5	TRBD1	TRBV7-2	TGTGCCAGCAGCTTAGCGACAGGGGTGTATCAGCCCCAGCATTTT	CASSLATGVYQPQHF
.	TRBJ2-7	.	TRBV30	TGTGCCTGGAGTGTACTCGGGACCTCATCCTACGAGCAGTACTTC	CAWSVLGTSSYEQYF
many	TRBJ1-1	TRBD1	TRBV10-3	TGTGCCAGCCATCCGACAGGGGAGGCCACTGAAGCTTTCTTT	CASHPTGEATEAFF
many	TRBJ2-2	.	TRBV5-5	TGTGCCAGCGGGGAGAACACCGGGGAGCTGTTTTTT	CASGENTGELFF
many	TRBJ2-3	.	TRBV29-1	TGCAGCGTTGAAGGGGAAGGGGACGATACGCAGTATTTT	CSVEGEGDDTQYF
.	TRBJ2-7	TRBD1	TRBV4-3	TGCGCCAGCAGCCAAGATTACCAGGGGGCCTACGAGCAGTACTTC	CASSQDYQGAYEQYF